A single sample is the source of the 15 T cell receptor beta chains below, sequenced in a study of beta chain features in type 1 diabetes. Study conclusions and caveats: Significant though moderate, a shortening of TCRB CDR3s appeared in all four CD4+ subsets of Type 1 diabetes patients.

What was sequenced were expressed TCRB transcripts, since all of the isolated RNA had been reverse transcribed. The protocol was immunoSEQ multiplex PCR, while the TCRdb copy is restricted to in-frame clones and leaves out a portion. In the table there are 120,000 or so clones, roughly 17% of which are singletons. Antigen specificity for these receptors is unknown. The sequenced sample consisted of central memory CD4+ T cells from blood. These receptors were obtained from a man between 18 and 29 years old with type 1 diabetes.

The J gene is TRBJ1-1, the V gene TRBV18; unclear D gene. The ends were cut back, 1 base at V and 3 bases at J, with 12 bases in the middle. Germline V gene data show CDR1 as KGHSH and CDR2 as LQKENI. The CDR3 sequence is 15 residues long. Here the CDR3 reads CASSPQEVGHTEAFF. The CDR3 region has the DNA TGTGCCAGCTCACCACAGGAAGTTGGGCACACTGAAGCTTTCTTT.

This clone was counted between two and nine times. This chain uses TRBV18 with TRBJ2-1, with D perhaps matching TRBD1 (7 bases). Germline V gene data show CDR1 as KGHSH and CDR2 as LQKENI. The V gene lost 2 bases and the J gene lost 6 bases, with 17 bases spanning the gap. CDR3 size: 16 residues. CDR3 in amino acids: CASSPFDSQGGNEQFF. As DNA, the CDR3 is TGTGCCAGCTCACCATTTGACTCTCAGGGGGGCAATGAGCAGTTCTTC.

The chain is built from TRBV11-3 and TRBJ2-3, with 7 bases matching TRBD1. CDR1 is SGHNT, CDR2 YENEEA, per germline. The CDR3 runs to 12 residues. The trim removed 6 bases at V and 7 bases at J, leaving 4 bases unmatched. The CDR3 spells CASSLQGNTQYF. CDR3 bases: TGTGCCAGCAGTCTACAGGGGAATACGCAGTATTTT.

The chain has TRBV7-2 and TRBJ2-7; the D is unclear. The CDR3 runs 13 residues. V lost 5 bases and J lost 0, with 8 bases in between. Germline loops: CDR1 SGHTA, CDR2 FQGNSA. The CDR3 here is CASSPFSSYEQYF. In DNA form, the CDR3 reads TGTGCCAGCAGCCCCTTTAGCTCCTACGAGCAGTACTTC.

This clone appeared a few times. The chain employs TRBV29-1 and TRBJ2-1; D may be TRBD2 (5 bases). CDR1 and CDR2 from the germline V gene are SQVTM and ANQGSEA. The CDR3 consists of 11 residues. Trimming pared 8 bases from V and 4 bases from J, leaving 9 bases between. The CDR3 reads CSTGLYNEQFF. The CDR3 region has the DNA TGCAGCACCGGACTTTACAATGAGCAGTTCTTC.

This clone was detected only a few times. The sample holds other DNA sequences that translate to the same CDR3. The chain uses TRBV7-8 and TRBJ1-1, with D uncertain. This CDR3 contains 13 residues. Germline lookup yields CDR1 SGHVS and CDR2 FQNEAQ. The germline V and J ends were trimmed by 8 bases and 2 bases, with 12 bases remaining between them. CDR3 nucleotides: TGTGCCAGCTCTGCGGGCCATAACACTGAAGCTTTCTTT. Encoded protein: CASSAGHNTEAFF.

This chain connects TRBV5-1 to TRBJ2-1, with TRBD2 matching 8 bases. The J segment lost 8 bases and the V segment lost 0 bases, leaving 4 bases of the junction unmatched. This CDR3 is 14 amino acids long. Germline V gives CDR1 SGHRS, CDR2 YFSETQ. The CDR3 DNA sequence: TGCGCCAGCAGCTTGGCCTCGGGAGGGCATGAGCAGTTCTTC. Protein: CASSLASGGHEQFF. Using reference TRBV5-1 and TRBJ2-1 for the parts outside the CDR3, the full variable domain is KAGVTQTPRYLIKTRGQQVTLSCSPISGHRSVSWYQQTPGQGLQFLFEYFSETQRNKGNFPGRFSGRQFSNSRSEMNVSTLELGDSALYLCASSLASGGHEQFFGPGTRLTVL.

There are a few counts of this clone. V usage is TRBV7-2 and J usage is TRBJ1-5; no firm D call. The CDR3 extends over 13 amino acids. Germline V CDR1 and CDR2: SGHTA, FQGNSA. Trimming removed 1 base from V and 7 bases from J, with 8 bases in between. The CDR3 DNA reads TGTGCCAGCAGCTTAGGGCATGACCAGCCCCAGCATTTT. This gives the protein CASSLGHDQPQHF.

This chain joins TRBV10-3 and TRBJ1-5; D perhaps matches TRBD1 (6 bases). V was cut by 4 bases and J by 4 bases, with 17 bases left in between. This CDR3 has 16 amino acids. Per the germline V gene, CDR1 is ENHRY and CDR2 is SYGVKD. CDR3: CAISATVGGLNQPQHF. The CDR3 nucleotides read TGTGCCATCAGTGCTACCGTAGGGGGTCTGAATCAGCCCCAGCATTTT.

This clone was seen a few times. The chain recombines TRBV6-6 with TRBJ2-7; 9 bases align to TRBD1. CDR3 length: 16 amino acids. V was pared by 6 bases and J by 1 base, with 10 bases of the junction left unmatched. Germline CDR1 reads MNHNY; CDR2 reads SVGAGI (reference sequence). CDR3 bases: TGTGCCAGCAGCACCGGGACAGGGAGATTTTCCTACGAGCAGTACTTC. Amino acid sequence: CASSTGTGRFSYEQYF.

This clone was detected only a few times. CDR3 sequence: CASREQGRGTGELFF. The CDR3 DNA is TGTGCCAGCAGGGAACAGGGGAGAGGCACCGGGGAGCTGTTTTTT. V and J are TRBV25-1 and TRBJ2-2; 7 bases map to TRBD1. V shed 6 bases and J 4 bases; nucleotides not matched to a gene: 8. Germline values: CDR1 MGHDK, CDR2 SYGVNS. This CDR3 has 15 amino acids.

Many counts were recorded for this clone. The V gene is TRBV18, the J gene TRBJ2-5, with a tentative D call TRBD1 (5 bases). Germline assignment: CDR1 KGHSH and CDR2 LQKENI. V gave up 5 bases and J gave up 1 base, with 14 bases separating them. CDR3 length: 15 residues. The CDR3 region has the DNA TGTGCCAGCTCATCAGTGCAGGGCCCCCAAGAGACCCAGTACTTC. Translated: CASSSVQGPQETQYF.

Many counts were recorded for this clone. The chain links TRBV25-1 to TRBJ2-3, with D perhaps assigned TRBD1 or TRBD2 (5 bases each). V was pared by 3 bases and J by 2 bases, with 18 bases between. The CDR3 runs to 17 residues. Germline-derived CDR1 and CDR2 are MGHDK and SYGVNS. In nucleotides, the CDR3 is TGTGCCAGCAGTGACCTGGGGACCCAGGAAACCACAGATACGCAGTATTTT. This sequence encodes CASSDLGTQETTDTQYF.

The chain has TRBV7-3 and TRBJ2-5, with D uncertain. CDR3 length equals 13 residues. Deletions cut 0 bases from V and 0 bases from J, with 2 bases between. CDR1 SGHTA and CDR2 FQGTGA come from the germline V gene. This chain's CDR3 is CASSLTHQETQYF. The CDR3 DNA follows: TGTGCCAGCAGCTTAACTCACCAAGAGACCCAGTACTTC.

This clone was seen a few times. V and J are TRBV2 and TRBJ2-3; D gene ambiguous. Germline lookup yields CDR1 SNHLY and CDR2 FYNNEI. Trimming took off 5 bases at V and 2 bases at J, with 5 bases between the two ends. This CDR3 spans 12 amino acids. CDR3 sequence (DNA): TGTGCCAGCAGTCCAGACACAGATACGCAGTATTTT. Its protein is CASSPDTDTQYF.